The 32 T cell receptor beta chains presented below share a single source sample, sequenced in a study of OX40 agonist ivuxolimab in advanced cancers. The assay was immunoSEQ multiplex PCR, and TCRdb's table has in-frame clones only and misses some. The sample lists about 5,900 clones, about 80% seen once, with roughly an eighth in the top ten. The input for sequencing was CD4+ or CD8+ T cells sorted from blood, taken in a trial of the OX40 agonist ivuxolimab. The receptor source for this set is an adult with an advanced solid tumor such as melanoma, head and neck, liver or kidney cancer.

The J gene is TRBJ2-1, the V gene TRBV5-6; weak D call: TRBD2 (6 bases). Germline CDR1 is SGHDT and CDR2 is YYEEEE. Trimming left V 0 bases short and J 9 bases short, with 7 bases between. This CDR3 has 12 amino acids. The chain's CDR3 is CASSLVGGEQFF. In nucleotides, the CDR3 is TGTGCCAGCAGCTTGGTGGGGGGTGAGCAGTTCTTC.

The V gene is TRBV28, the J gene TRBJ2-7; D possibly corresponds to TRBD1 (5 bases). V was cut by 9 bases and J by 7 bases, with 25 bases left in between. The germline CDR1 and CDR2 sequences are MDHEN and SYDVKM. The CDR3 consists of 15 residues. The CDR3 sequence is CASTTKGPHVWEQYF. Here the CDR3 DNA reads TGTGCCAGTACAACCAAGGGGCCCCATGTCTGGGAGCAGTACTTC.

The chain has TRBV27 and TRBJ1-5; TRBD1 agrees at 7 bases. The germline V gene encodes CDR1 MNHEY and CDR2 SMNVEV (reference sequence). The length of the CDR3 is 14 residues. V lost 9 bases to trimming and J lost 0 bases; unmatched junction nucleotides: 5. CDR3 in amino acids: CASKTGNSNQPQHF. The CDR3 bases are TGTGCCAGTAAGACAGGGAATAGCAATCAGCCCCAGCATTTT.

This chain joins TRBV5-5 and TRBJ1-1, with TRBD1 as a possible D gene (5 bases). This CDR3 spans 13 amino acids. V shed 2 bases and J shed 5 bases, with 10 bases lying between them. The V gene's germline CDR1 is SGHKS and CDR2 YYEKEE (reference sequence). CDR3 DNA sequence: TGTGCCAGCAGCTTATTCGGGGCAACTGAAGCTTTCTTT. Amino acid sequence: CASSLFGATEAFF.

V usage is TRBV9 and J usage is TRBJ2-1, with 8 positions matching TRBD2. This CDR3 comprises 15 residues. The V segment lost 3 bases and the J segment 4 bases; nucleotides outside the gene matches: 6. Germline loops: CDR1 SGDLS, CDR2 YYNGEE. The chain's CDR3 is CASSAGGESYNEQFF. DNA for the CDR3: TGTGCCAGCAGCGCCGGGGGGGAGAGTTACAATGAGCAGTTCTTC.

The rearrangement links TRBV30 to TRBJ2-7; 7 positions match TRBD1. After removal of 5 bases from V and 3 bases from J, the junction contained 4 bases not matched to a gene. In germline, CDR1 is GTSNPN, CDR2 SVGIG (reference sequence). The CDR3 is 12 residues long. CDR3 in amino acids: CAWGTENYEQYF. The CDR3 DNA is TGTGCCTGGGGGACAGAAAACTACGAGCAGTACTTC. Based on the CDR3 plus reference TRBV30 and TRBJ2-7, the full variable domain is SQTIHQWPATLVQPVGSPLSLECTVEGTSNPNLYWYRQAAGRGLQLLFYSVGIGQISSEVPQNLSASRPQDRQFILSSKKLLLSDSGFYLCAWGTENYEQYFGPGTRLTVT.

The CDR3 DNA reads TGTGCCAGCAGTCCTTCTTCACAGGGGGCCTATGGCTACACCTTC. Its translation: CASSPSSQGAYGYTF. The V and J genes are TRBV6-5 and TRBJ1-2, with 9 bases identical to TRBD1. The CDR3 runs 15 residues. The ends lost 5 bases at V and 4 bases at J; junction bases unmatched: 8. The V gene's germline CDR1 is MNHEY and CDR2 SVGAGI.

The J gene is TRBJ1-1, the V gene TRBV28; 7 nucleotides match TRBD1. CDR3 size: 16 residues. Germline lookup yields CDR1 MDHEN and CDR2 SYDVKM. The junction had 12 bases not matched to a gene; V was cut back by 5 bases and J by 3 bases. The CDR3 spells CASSIPGQRRHTEAFF. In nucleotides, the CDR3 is TGTGCCAGCAGTATACCGGGACAGCGAAGGCACACTGAAGCTTTCTTT.

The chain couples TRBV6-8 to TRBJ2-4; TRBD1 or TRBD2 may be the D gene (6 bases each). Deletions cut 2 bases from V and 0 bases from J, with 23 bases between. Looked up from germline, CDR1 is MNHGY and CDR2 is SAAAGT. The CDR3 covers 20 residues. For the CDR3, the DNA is TGTGCCAGCAGTTACAGATGGAGGGGGGCCCCCGAGGGAGCCAAAAACATTCAGTACTTC. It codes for CASSYRWRGAPEGAKNIQYF.

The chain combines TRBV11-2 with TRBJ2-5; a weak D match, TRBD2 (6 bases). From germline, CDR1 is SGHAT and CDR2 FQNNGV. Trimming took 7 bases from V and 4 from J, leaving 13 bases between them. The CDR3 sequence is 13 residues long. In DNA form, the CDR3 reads TGTGCCAGCAAATTAGCGGATGGAGAGACCCAGTACTTC. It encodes CASKLADGETQYF.

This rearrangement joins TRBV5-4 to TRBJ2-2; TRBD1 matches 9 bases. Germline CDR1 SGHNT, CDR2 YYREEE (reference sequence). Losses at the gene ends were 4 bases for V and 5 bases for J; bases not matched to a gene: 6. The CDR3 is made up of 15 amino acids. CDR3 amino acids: CASSTTTGGTGELFF. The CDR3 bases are TGTGCCAGCAGCACCACGACAGGGGGAACCGGGGAGCTGTTTTTT.

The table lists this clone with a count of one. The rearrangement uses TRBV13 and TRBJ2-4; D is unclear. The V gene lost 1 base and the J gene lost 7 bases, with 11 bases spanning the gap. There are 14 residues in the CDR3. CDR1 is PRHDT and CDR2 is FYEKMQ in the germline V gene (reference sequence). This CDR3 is CASSLERELNIQYF. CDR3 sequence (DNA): TGTGCCAGCAGCTTAGAAAGGGAACTTAACATTCAGTACTTC.

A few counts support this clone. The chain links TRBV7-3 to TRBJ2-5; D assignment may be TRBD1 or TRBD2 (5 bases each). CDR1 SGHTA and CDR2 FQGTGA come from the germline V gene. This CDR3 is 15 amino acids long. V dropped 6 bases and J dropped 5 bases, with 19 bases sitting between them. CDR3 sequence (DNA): TGTGCCAGCAGTCCCGGGACCATCGAGGCGGAGACCCAGTACTTC. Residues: CASSPGTIEAETQYF.

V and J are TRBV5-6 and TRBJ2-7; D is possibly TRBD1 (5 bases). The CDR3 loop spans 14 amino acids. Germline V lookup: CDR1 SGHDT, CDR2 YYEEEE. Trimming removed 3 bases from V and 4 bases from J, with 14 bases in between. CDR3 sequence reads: CASSSGDRTYEQYF. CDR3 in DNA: TGTGCCAGCAGCTCGGGTGACAGAACTTACGAGCAGTACTTC.

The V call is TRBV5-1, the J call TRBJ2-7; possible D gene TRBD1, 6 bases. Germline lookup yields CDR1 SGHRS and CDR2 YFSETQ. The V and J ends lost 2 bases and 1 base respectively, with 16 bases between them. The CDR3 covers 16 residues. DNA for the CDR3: TGCGCCAGCAGCTTAACGGTTATGGACAGTTCCTACGAGCAGTACTTC. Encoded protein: CASSLTVMDSSYEQYF.

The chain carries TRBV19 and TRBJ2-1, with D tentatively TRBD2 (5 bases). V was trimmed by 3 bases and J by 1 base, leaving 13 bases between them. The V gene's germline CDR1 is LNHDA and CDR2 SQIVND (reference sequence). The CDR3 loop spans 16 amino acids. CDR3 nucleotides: TGTGCCAGTAGTATTACTAGTAAAAGGTCCTACAATGAGCAGTTCTTC. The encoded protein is CASSITSKRSYNEQFF.

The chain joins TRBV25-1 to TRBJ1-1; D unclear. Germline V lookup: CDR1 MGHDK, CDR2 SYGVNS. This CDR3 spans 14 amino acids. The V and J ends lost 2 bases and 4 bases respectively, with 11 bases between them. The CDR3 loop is CASSEDGWGTEAFF. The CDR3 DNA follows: TGTGCCAGCAGTGAAGACGGGTGGGGCACTGAAGCTTTCTTT.

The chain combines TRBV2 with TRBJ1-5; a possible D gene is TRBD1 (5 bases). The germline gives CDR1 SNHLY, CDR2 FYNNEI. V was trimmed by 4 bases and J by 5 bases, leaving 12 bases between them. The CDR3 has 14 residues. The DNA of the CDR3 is TGTGCCAGCAGTGTGGGGCAGGGATATCAGCCCCAGCATTTT. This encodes CASSVGQGYQPQHF.

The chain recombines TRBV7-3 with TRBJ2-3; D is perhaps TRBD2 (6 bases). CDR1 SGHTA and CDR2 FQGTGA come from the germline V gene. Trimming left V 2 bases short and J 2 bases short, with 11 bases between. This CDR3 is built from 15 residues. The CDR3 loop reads CASSLSGTYTDTQYF. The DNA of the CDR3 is TGTGCCAGCAGCTTATCCGGGACTTACACAGATACGCAGTATTTT. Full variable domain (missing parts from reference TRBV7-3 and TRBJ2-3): GAGVSQTPSNKVTEKGKYVELRCDPISGHTALYWYRQSLGQGPEFLIYFQGTGAADDSGLPNDRFFAVRPEGSVSTLKIQRTERGDSAVYLCASSLSGTYTDTQYFGPGTRLTVL.

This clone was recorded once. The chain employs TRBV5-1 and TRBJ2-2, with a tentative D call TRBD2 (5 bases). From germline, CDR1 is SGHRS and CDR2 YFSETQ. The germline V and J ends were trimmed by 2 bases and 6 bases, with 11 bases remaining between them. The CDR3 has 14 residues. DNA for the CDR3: TGCGCCAGCAGCTTCATAACCGGGGCCGGGGAGCTGTTTTTT. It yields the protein CASSFITGAGELFF.

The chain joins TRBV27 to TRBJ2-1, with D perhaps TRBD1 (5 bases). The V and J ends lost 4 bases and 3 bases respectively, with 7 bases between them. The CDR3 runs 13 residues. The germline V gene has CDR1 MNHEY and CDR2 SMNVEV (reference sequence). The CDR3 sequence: CASSSRDYNEQFF. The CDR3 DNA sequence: TGTGCCAGCAGTTCCAGGGACTACAATGAGCAGTTCTTC.

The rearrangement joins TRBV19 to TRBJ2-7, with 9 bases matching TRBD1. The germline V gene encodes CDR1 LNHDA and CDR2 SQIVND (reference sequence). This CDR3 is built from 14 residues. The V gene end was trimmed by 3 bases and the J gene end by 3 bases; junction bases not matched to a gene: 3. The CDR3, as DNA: TGTGCCAGTAGTATGGGACAGGGCTTCTACGAGCAGTACTTC. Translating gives CASSMGQGFYEQYF.

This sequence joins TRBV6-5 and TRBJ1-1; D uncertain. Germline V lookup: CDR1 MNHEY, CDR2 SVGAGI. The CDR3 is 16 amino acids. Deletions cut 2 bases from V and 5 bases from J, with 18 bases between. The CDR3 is CASSYPPVARGTEAFF. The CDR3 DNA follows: TGTGCCAGCAGTTACCCCCCCGTGGCCCGAGGGACTGAAGCTTTCTTT.

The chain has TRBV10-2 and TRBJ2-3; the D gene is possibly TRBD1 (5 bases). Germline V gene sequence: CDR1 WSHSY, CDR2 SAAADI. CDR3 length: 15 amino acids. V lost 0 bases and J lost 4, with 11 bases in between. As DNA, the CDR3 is TGCGCCAGCAGTGAGTCTTGGGGCACCGCAGATACGCAGTATTTT. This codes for CASSESWGTADTQYF.

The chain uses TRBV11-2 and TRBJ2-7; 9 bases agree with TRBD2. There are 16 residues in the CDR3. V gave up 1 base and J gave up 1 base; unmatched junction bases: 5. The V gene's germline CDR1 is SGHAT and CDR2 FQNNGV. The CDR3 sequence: CASSLVGSGSSYEQYF. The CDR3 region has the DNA TGTGCCAGCAGCTTAGTGGGTAGCGGGAGTTCCTACGAGCAGTACTTC. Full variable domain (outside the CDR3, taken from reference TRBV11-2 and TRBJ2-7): EAGVAQSPRYKIIEKRQSVAFWCNPISGHATLYWYQQILGQGPKLLIQFQNNGVVDDSQLPKDRFSAERLKGVDSTLKIQPAKLEDSAVYLCASSLVGSGSSYEQYFGPGTRLTVT.

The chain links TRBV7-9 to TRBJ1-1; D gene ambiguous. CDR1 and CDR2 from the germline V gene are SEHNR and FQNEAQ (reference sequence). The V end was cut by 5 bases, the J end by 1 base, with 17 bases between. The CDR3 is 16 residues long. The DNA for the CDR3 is TGTGCCAGCAGCCAACGTGGGCGGAGCTGGAACACTGAAGCTTTCTTT. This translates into CASSQRGRSWNTEAFF.

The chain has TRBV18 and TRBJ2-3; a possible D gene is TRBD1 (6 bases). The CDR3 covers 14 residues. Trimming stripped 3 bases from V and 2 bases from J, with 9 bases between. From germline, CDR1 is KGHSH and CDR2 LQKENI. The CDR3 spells CASSPRDTTDTQYF. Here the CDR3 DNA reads TGTGCCAGCTCACCCCGGGACACCACAGATACGCAGTATTTT.

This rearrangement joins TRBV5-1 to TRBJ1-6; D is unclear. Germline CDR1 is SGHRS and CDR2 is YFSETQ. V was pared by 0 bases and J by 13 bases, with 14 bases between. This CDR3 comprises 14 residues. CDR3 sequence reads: CASSLGRERHPLHF. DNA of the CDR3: TGCGCCAGCAGCTTGGGACGCGAACGGCATCCCCTCCACTTT.

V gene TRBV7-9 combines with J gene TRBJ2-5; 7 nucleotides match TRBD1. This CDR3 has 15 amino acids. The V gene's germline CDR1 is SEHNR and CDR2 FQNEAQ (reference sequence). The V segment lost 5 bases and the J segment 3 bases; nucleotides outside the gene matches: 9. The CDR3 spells CASSPFAGGEETQYF. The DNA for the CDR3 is TGTGCCAGCAGCCCTTTTGCAGGGGGAGAAGAGACCCAGTACTTC.

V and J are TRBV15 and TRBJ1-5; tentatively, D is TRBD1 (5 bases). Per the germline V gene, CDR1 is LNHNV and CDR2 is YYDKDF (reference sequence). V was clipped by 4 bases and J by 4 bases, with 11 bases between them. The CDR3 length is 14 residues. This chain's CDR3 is CATSIRAGNQPQHF. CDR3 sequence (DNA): TGTGCCACCAGCATTAGGGCAGGGAATCAGCCCCAGCATTTT.

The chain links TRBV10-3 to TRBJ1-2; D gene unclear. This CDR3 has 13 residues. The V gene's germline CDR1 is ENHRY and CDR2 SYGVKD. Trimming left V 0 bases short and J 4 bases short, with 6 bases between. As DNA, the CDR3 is TGTGCCATCAGTGAGTCTTCAGCCTATGGCTACACCTTC. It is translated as CAISESSAYGYTF.

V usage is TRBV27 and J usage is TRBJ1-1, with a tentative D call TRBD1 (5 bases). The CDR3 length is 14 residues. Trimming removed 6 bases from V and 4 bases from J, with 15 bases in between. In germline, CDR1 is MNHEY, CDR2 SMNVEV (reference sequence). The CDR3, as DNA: TGTGCCAGCAGCAAGACAGAGACCTTCACTGAAGCTTTCTTT. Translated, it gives CASSKTETFTEAFF.